Shown below are 17 T cell receptor beta chains from a single sample sequenced in a study of cytomegalovirus exposure and HLA in healthy donors. The table came from immunoSEQ multiplex PCR; TCRdb's copy has only in-frame clones and leaves some out. This table has roughly 52,000 clones, more than 80% appearing once. Sequenced material: PBMCs. The receptors were sampled from a man younger than 30 in good health and CMV-seronegative.

V usage is TRBV7-2 and J usage is TRBJ2-1; no firm D call. The CDR3 has 13 residues. CDR1 and CDR2 from the germline V gene are SGHTA and FQGNSA. The germline V and J ends were trimmed by 7 bases and 15 bases, with 22 bases remaining between them. For the CDR3, the DNA is TGTGCCAGCAACCCAACCCCAATTCGGTCGGGGTTCTTC. Translation gives CASNPTPIRSGFF. The variable domain in full, completed from reference TRBV7-2 and TRBJ2-1, reads GAGVSQSPSNKVTEKGKDVELRCDPISGHTALYWYRQSLGQGLEFLIYFQGNSAPDKSGLPSDRFSAERTGGSVSTLTIQRTQQEDSAVYLCASNPTPIRSGFFGPGTRLTVL.

The genes are TRBV5-1 and TRBJ2-1, with D possibly being TRBD1 (6 bases). V lost 2 bases to trimming and J lost 8 bases, with 20 bases between them. The CDR3 length is 16 residues. Germline values: CDR1 SGHRS, CDR2 YFSETQ. The CDR3 DNA sequence: TGCGCCAGCAGCTTTCAGGGGAGAAGGGGTAGGGATGAGCAGTTCTTC. It translates to CASSFQGRRGRDEQFF.

The chain couples TRBV15 to TRBJ1-1, with 7 nucleotides matching TRBD1. In germline, CDR1 is LNHNV, CDR2 YYDKDF (reference sequence). CDR3 length: 16 residues. Trimming at V came to 5 bases and at J to 0 bases, leaving 9 bases not matched to a gene. The DNA for the CDR3 is TGTGCCACCAGCTCGGACAGGCGGGATATGAACACTGAAGCTTTCTTT. Translating gives CATSSDRRDMNTEAFF.

The V gene is TRBV19, the J gene TRBJ1-5, with D possibly being TRBD1 (6 bases). V was trimmed by 7 bases and J by 3 bases, leaving 13 bases between them. The germline gives CDR1 LNHDA, CDR2 SQIVND (reference sequence). The CDR3 sequence is 14 residues long. The CDR3 DNA sequence: TGTGCCAGTACCCGACAGGTACTCAATCAGCCCCAGCATTTT. It translates to CASTRQVLNQPQHF.

V usage is TRBV7-2 and J usage is TRBJ2-7; D not resolved. The CDR3 runs 13 residues. The germline V gene encodes CDR1 SGHTA and CDR2 FQGNSA. Trimming removed 1 base at V and 3 bases at J, with 7 bases between. CDR3: CASSLGALYEQYF. The CDR3 DNA follows: TGTGCCAGCAGCTTAGGGGCCCTCTACGAGCAGTACTTC.

This clone appeared once. This chain joins TRBV19 and TRBJ2-3, with 10 nucleotides matching TRBD1. The ends lost 5 bases at V and 3 bases at J; junction bases unmatched: 2. CDR3 length: 14 amino acids. Germline CDR1 and CDR2: LNHDA and SQIVND (reference sequence). CDR3 DNA: TGTGCCAGTAGTTGGGGACAGGGGACAGATACGCAGTATTTT. It encodes CASSWGQGTDTQYF.

The chain joins TRBV5-5 to TRBJ1-1; a possible D gene is TRBD1 (5 bases). The CDR3 runs 13 residues. Germline V gene lookup returns CDR1 SGHKS and CDR2 YYEKEE (reference sequence). Trimming cost V 7 bases and J 6 bases, with 16 bases left between them. The CDR3 DNA reads as TGTGCCAGCTCCCTTGGGGCAGTTGCTGAAGCTTTCTTT. Encoded protein: CASSLGAVAEAFF.

This clone was recorded once. The chain recombines TRBV21-1 with TRBJ2-7; whether TRBD2, the table's D call, matches the DNA was not checked. TRBV21-1 represents a pseudogene. This CDR3 is built from 19 residues. The CDR3 reads CASSKEKVRWETSSYEQYF. The DNA for the CDR3 is TGTGCCAGCAGCAAAGAAAAAGTAAGGTGGGAGACTAGCTCCTACGAGCAGTACTTC.

This clone was counted a single time. The chain links TRBV7-3 to TRBJ2-1; perhaps TRBD2 as D (6 bases). This CDR3 region has 16 residues. Germline V gene sequence: CDR1 SGHTA, CDR2 FQGTGA. V dropped 5 bases and J dropped 2 bases, with 16 bases sitting between them. The CDR3 loop is CASSPFVGGPYNEQFF. The CDR3 DNA is TGTGCCAGCAGCCCTTTTGTGGGAGGACCCTACAATGAGCAGTTCTTC.

The chain joins TRBV27 to TRBJ2-2; D might be TRBD2 (6 bases). The ends were cut back, 0 bases at V and 4 bases at J, with 18 bases in the middle. Germline V gives CDR1 MNHEY, CDR2 SMNVEV (reference sequence). CDR3 size: 18 residues. DNA of the CDR3: TGTGCCAGCAGTTTATCGGGGGGTGAAAGACAGCCCACCGGGGAGCTGTTTTTT. Protein: CASSLSGGERQPTGELFF.

The genes are TRBV27 and TRBJ2-3, with D uncertain. CDR3 length: 15 amino acids. V shed 6 bases and J shed 2 bases, with 15 bases lying between them. Germline values: CDR1 MNHEY, CDR2 SMNVEV (reference sequence). CDR3 DNA: TGTGCCAGCAGGCCCGGCCTAGTGGTCACAGATACGCAGTATTTT. Translated, it gives CASRPGLVVTDTQYF.

This chain uses TRBV29-1 with TRBJ2-7, with TRBD2 matching 9 bases. The germline CDR1 and CDR2 sequences are SQVTM and ANQGSEA. The CDR3 contains 17 residues. Unmatched junction bases numbered 19, after V lost 5 bases and J lost 5 bases. The CDR3, as DNA: TGCAGCGTTAATGTGCGGGAGGGCCCCCATCCCTTAGACGAGCAGTACTTC. Translated: CSVNVREGPHPLDEQYF.

The chain combines TRBV10-2 with TRBJ1-4; 7 bases agree with TRBD1. The trim removed 7 bases at V and 6 bases at J, leaving 2 bases unmatched. This CDR3 comprises 12 residues. Germline V lookup: CDR1 WSHSY, CDR2 SAAADI. The CDR3, as DNA: TGCGCCAGCACCCAGGGGGATGAAAAACTGTTTTTT. This codes for CASTQGDEKLFF.

The chain links TRBV6-1 to TRBJ1-1; weak D call: TRBD1 (5 bases). V lost 4 bases and J lost 3, with 15 bases in between. Germline CDR1 and CDR2: MNHNS and SASEGT. The CDR3 extends over 15 amino acids. The CDR3 region is CASSGWGPGDTEAFF. The CDR3 nucleotides are TGTGCCAGCAGTGGGTGGGGCCCGGGGGACACTGAAGCTTTCTTT.

The V call is TRBV11-2, the J call TRBJ1-1; D gene unclear. The germline CDR1 and CDR2 sequences are SGHAT and FQNNGV. CDR3 size: 14 residues. Trimming cost V 5 bases and J 5 bases, with 15 bases left between them. In DNA form, the CDR3 reads TGTGCCAGCAGCCCAGCGGAGCTCTGGACTGAAGCTTTCTTT. Amino acid sequence: CASSPAELWTEAFF.

The CDR3 region has the DNA TGCGCCAGCAGCTCAACCGGGACAGGGTCCGAGCAGTACTTC. It translates to CASSSTGTGSEQYF. The genes are TRBV5-1 and TRBJ2-7, with TRBD1 identical over 9 bases. The CDR3 runs to 14 residues. V lost 3 bases, J lost 6 bases, and 7 bases stayed unmatched. Looked up from germline, CDR1 is SGHRS and CDR2 is YFSETQ.

The chain carries TRBV5-1 and TRBJ2-7; no reliable D call. CDR3 length: 13 residues. Germline CDR1 is SGHRS and CDR2 is YFSETQ. Between the trimmed V and J ends, which lost 3 bases and 0 bases, there was a span of 7 bases. DNA for the CDR3: TGCGCCAGCAGCTCGGGTAGCTCCTACGAGCAGTACTTC. Translation gives CASSSGSSYEQYF.